The 29 T cell receptor beta chains in this list originate from one sample, sequenced in a study of patients and donors after allogeneic stem cell transplantation. TCRdb used MiXCR to reprocess the RT-PCR reads, holding one entry per CDR3 protein. The table includes approximately 98,000 distinct CDR3 sequences, 35% detected once. Sequencing was performed on blood, either unsorted or a sorted T cell fraction (not recorded which). The receptors here all came from a human donor who was either an allogeneic HSCT recipient or a stem cell or donor lymphocyte infusion donor (not recorded which). It is not recorded whose cells these are; they may come from a transplant donor.

In its sample, this clonotype was seen a few times. The chain joins TRBV18 to TRBJ2-1; D not certain. The V gene lost 3 bases and the J gene lost 2 bases, with 11 bases spanning the gap. This CDR3 comprises 15 residues. CDR1 KGHSH and CDR2 LQKENI come from the germline V gene. The CDR3 reads CASSPRSAAYNEQFF. The CDR3 nucleotides are TGTGCCAGCTCACCTCGGAGTGCCGCCTACAATGAGCAGTTCTTC.

V usage is TRBV7-9 and J usage is TRBJ1-6; D is uncertain. Looked up from germline, CDR1 is SEHNR and CDR2 is FQNEAQ (reference sequence). This CDR3 is 12 amino acids long. Trimming left V 3 bases short and J 10 bases short, with 7 bases between. CDR3: CASSLGWSPLHF. CDR3 sequence (DNA): TGTGCCAGCAGCTTGGGGTGGTCACCCCTCCACTTT.

The gene calls are TRBV20-1 and TRBJ2-3; no clear D gene. Germline values: CDR1 DFQATT, CDR2 SNEGSKA (reference sequence). V was cut by 4 bases and J by 4 bases, with 9 bases left in between. The CDR3 contains 12 residues. The CDR3 reads CSATFSPDTQYF. The DNA of the CDR3 is TGCAGTGCTACCTTCTCTCCAGATACGCAGTATTTT.

V gene TRBV12-3 or TRBV12-4 combines with J gene TRBJ1-5, with D unclear. The CDR3 totals 14 residues. Trimming stripped 2 bases from V and 0 bases from J, with 5 bases between. The CDR3 loop is CASSLYNSNQPQHF. As DNA, the CDR3 is TGTGCCAGCAGTTTATACAATAGCAATCAGCCCCAGCATTTT.

J is TRBJ2-3 and V is TRBV20-1, with a possible D match to TRBD1 (5 bases). The CDR3 totals 12 residues. Looked up from germline, CDR1 is DFQATT and CDR2 is SNEGSKA (reference sequence). V gave up 2 bases and J gave up 6 bases, with 9 bases separating them. The CDR3 nucleotides are TGCAGTGCTAGACAGGGTTTTGATACGCAGTATTTT. As protein: CSARQGFDTQYF.

CDR3 nucleotide sequence: TGTGCCAGCAGTTCCGTTTTCGGTTGGCGGGAGCAGGTCAATGAGCAGTTCTTC. Its translation: CASSSVFGWREQVNEQFF. The gene calls are TRBV12-3 or TRBV12-4 and TRBJ2-1, with TRBD2 matching 7 bases. J lost 6 bases, V lost 4 bases, and 18 bases had no gene match. The CDR3 totals 18 residues.

The DNA of the CDR3 is TGTGCCAGCAGTTTATCAAAGGGCTACATTCAGTACTTC. Translating gives CASSLSKGYIQYF. J is TRBJ2-4 and V is TRBV12-3 or TRBV12-4, with unresolved D. The CDR3 extends over 13 amino acids. V lost 2 bases, J lost 8 bases, and 10 bases lay in between.

The V and J genes are TRBV10-3 and TRBJ1-2, with D perhaps matching TRBD1 (6 bases). The CDR3 has 15 residues. The V end was cut by 3 bases, the J end by 4 bases, with 15 bases between. Germline lookup yields CDR1 ENHRY and CDR2 SYGVKD. The chain's CDR3 is CAISDPGAGIYGYTF. The CDR3 nucleotides read TGTGCCATCAGTGATCCGGGGGCTGGTATCTATGGCTACACCTTC.

At least ten counts were recorded for this clonotype. V gene TRBV12-3 or TRBV12-4 combines with J gene TRBJ1-6; TRBD1 matches at 8 bases. The CDR3 is made up of 14 amino acids. Unmatched junction bases numbered 2, after V lost 3 bases and J lost 7 bases. CDR3 sequence: CASSFWTGNSPLHF. In nucleotides, the CDR3 is TGTGCCAGCAGTTTTTGGACAGGGAATTCACCCCTCCACTTT.

This clonotype appeared a few times. The chain is built from TRBV15 and TRBJ1-1, with 7 bases lining up with TRBD1. Unmatched junction bases numbered 8, after V lost 9 bases and J lost 4 bases. The germline V gene has CDR1 LNHNV and CDR2 YYDKDF (reference sequence). This CDR3 comprises 13 residues. This CDR3 is CATTGQRVTEAFF. The CDR3 bases are TGTGCCACAACGGGACAGAGGGTCACTGAAGCTTTCTTT.

The CDR3 sequence is CSVGLTSYEQYF. The CDR3 nucleotides read TGCAGCGTTGGGCTAACATCCTACGAGCAGTACTTC. V gene TRBV29-1 combines with J gene TRBJ2-7; D uncertain. Trimming pared 4 bases from V and 1 base from J, leaving 8 bases between. The CDR3 length is 12 residues. Germline V CDR1 and CDR2: SQVTM, ANQGSEA.

This clonotype was counted between two and nine times. The genes are TRBV20-1 and TRBJ2-7, with 10 bases lining up with TRBD2. With 5 bases clipped from V and 5 bases from J, the junction kept 3 bases outside the gene matches. Germline CDR1 is DFQATT and CDR2 is SNEGSKA (reference sequence). There are 12 residues in the CDR3. The DNA of the CDR3 is TGCAGTGCTCTAGCGGGAGCTAACGAGCAGTACTTC. This translates into CSALAGANEQYF.

CDR3 DNA: TGCAGTGCTATCTCAAACATGAACACTGAAGCTTTCTTT. Amino acid sequence: CSAISNMNTEAFF. The rearrangement joins TRBV20-1 to TRBJ1-1; D unresolved. Germline values: CDR1 DFQATT, CDR2 SNEGSKA (reference sequence). The CDR3 has 13 amino acids. V was cut by 4 bases and J by 0 bases, with 9 bases left in between.

The chain combines TRBV15 with TRBJ2-4; TRBD1 agrees at 10 bases. The CDR3 consists of 13 residues. Unmatched junction bases numbered 3, after V lost 9 bases and J lost 4 bases. Per germline, CDR1 LNHNV and CDR2 YYDKDF (reference sequence). As DNA, the CDR3 is TGTGCCACAGGGACAGGGGAGAAAAACATTCAGTACTTC. Amino acids: CATGTGEKNIQYF.

This clonotype was recorded a few times. This chain links TRBV7-8 with TRBJ1-1; TRBD1 aligns across 8 bases. The CDR3 has 13 amino acids. CDR1 SGHVS and CDR2 FQNEAQ come from the germline V gene. V shed 5 bases and J 6 bases; nucleotides not matched to a gene: 5. The DNA for the CDR3 is TGTGCCAGCAGCAAAGACAGGGGATCTGAAGCTTTCTTT. This encodes CASSKDRGSEAFF.

This clonotype appeared many times. The rearrangement links TRBV12-3 or TRBV12-4 to TRBJ1-2; D is undetermined. V shed 4 bases and J shed 4 bases, with 10 bases lying between them. CDR3 length: 13 amino acids. The DNA of the CDR3 is TGTGCCAGCAGTTCAAGTTTTGCCTATGGCTACACCTTC. This translates into CASSSSFAYGYTF.

V gene TRBV7-2 combines with J gene TRBJ2-4; possibly TRBD2 for D (6 bases). Trimming left V 2 bases short and J 3 bases short, with 20 bases between. This CDR3 has 18 amino acids. The germline CDR1 and CDR2 sequences are SGHTA and FQGNSA. The CDR3 loop is CASSLSPAGKGYKNIQYF. CDR3 nucleotides: TGTGCCAGCAGCTTATCCCCCGCGGGAAAGGGGTACAAAAACATTCAGTACTTC.

This chain links TRBV5-4 with TRBJ2-7; 10 bases map to TRBD2. CDR3 length: 13 residues. V lost 1 base to trimming and J lost 5 bases; unmatched junction nucleotides: 0. Germline assignment: CDR1 SGHNT and CDR2 YYREEE (reference sequence). The CDR3 DNA sequence: TGTGCCAGCAGCTTGAGCGGGAGGGACGAGCAGTACTTC. Translated, it gives CASSLSGRDEQYF.

This sequence joins TRBV29-1 and TRBJ1-4; D possibly corresponds to TRBD1 (5 bases). The CDR3 is 11 residues long. Between the trimmed V and J ends, which lost 0 bases and 10 bases, there was a span of 6 bases. Germline CDR1 SQVTM, CDR2 ANQGSEA. CDR3 nucleotides: TGCAGCGTTGAAGATAGGGGAAAACTGTTTTTT. Its translation is CSVEDRGKLFF.

The table lists this clonotype with a few counts. The chain recombines TRBV6-5 with TRBJ1-2; D not certain. The germline V and J ends were trimmed by 6 bases and 0 bases, with 14 bases remaining between them. The CDR3 runs 15 residues. Germline CDR1 MNHEY, CDR2 SVGAGI. The CDR3 nucleotides read TGTGCCAGCAGAGGAGGGTTTCTTCCTAACTATGGCTACACCTTC. Amino acids: CASRGGFLPNYGYTF.

This clonotype showed up just a few times. The rearrangement links TRBV7-8 to TRBJ2-3; D is perhaps TRBD2 (6 bases). Germline CDR1 reads SGHVS; CDR2 reads FQNEAQ. This CDR3 region has 15 residues. Trimming left V 5 bases short and J 5 bases short, with 17 bases between. The CDR3 sequence is CASSQAEEGRDTQYF. The CDR3 coding sequence is TGTGCCAGCAGCCAAGCGGAGGAGGGTAGAGATACGCAGTATTTT.

The chain recombines TRBV28 with TRBJ2-5; perhaps TRBD2 as D (5 bases). From germline, CDR1 is MDHEN and CDR2 SYDVKM. V was clipped by 6 bases and J by 1 base, with 15 bases between them. The CDR3 extends over 15 amino acids. CDR3 nucleotide sequence: TGTGCCAGCAGCACCCCGGGAAGCACCCAAGAGACCCAGTACTTC. Protein sequence: CASSTPGSTQETQYF.

This clonotype came up many times. The V and J genes are TRBV20-1 and TRBJ1-2, with TRBD1 matching 10 bases. Germline V lookup: CDR1 DFQATT, CDR2 SNEGSKA (reference sequence). Trimming at V came to 2 bases and at J to 6 bases, leaving 9 bases not matched to a gene. The CDR3 is 15 amino acids. CDR3 protein: CSARIPGQGFNGYTF. The CDR3 bases are TGCAGTGCTAGAATTCCGGGACAGGGGTTCAATGGCTACACCTTC.

The chain links TRBV12-3 or TRBV12-4 to TRBJ2-3; weak D call: TRBD2 (5 bases). This CDR3 contains 16 residues. V gave up 1 base and J gave up 0 bases, with 11 bases separating them. This chain's CDR3 is CASSLESGASTDTQYF. The CDR3 DNA reads TGTGCCAGCAGTTTAGAGAGCGGAGCTAGCACAGATACGCAGTATTTT.

A few counts support this clonotype. The CDR3 sequence: CASSSAYPVNTEAFF. DNA for the CDR3: TGCGCCAGCAGCTCTGCTTACCCGGTGAACACTGAAGCTTTCTTT. V usage is TRBV5-1 and J usage is TRBJ1-1; D is unclear. Looked up from germline, CDR1 is SGHRS and CDR2 is YFSETQ. CDR3 length: 15 amino acids. The germline V and J ends were trimmed by 3 bases and 0 bases, with 12 bases remaining between them.

The chain carries TRBV20-1 and TRBJ2-7, with 8 positions matching TRBD2. This CDR3 has 16 residues. Germline CDR1 and CDR2: DFQATT and SNEGSKA (reference sequence). With V trimmed by 5 bases and J by 6 bases, 18 bases remained unmatched. For the CDR3, the DNA is TGCAGTGCTGAATCCCTTTTTCCAGCGGGAGAAAGCGAGCAGTACTTC. Amino acids: CSAESLFPAGESEQYF.

This clonotype has a handful of counts. The gene calls are TRBV20-1 and TRBJ2-7; TRBD1 matches 8 bases. Germline V gene lookup returns CDR1 DFQATT and CDR2 SNEGSKA (reference sequence). With V trimmed by 0 bases and J by 1 base, 8 bases remained unmatched. The CDR3 runs to 16 residues. CDR3 sequence reads: CSARDTGQGGSYEQYF. DNA for the CDR3: TGCAGTGCTAGAGATACCGGACAGGGAGGATCCTACGAGCAGTACTTC.

This clonotype was recorded at least ten times. The CDR3 spells CASSVDENSNYGYTF. The CDR3 nucleotides are TGTGCCAGCAGCGTAGATGAAAACTCAAACTATGGCTACACCTTC. The chain couples TRBV9 to TRBJ1-2; D is uncertain. CDR3 size: 15 residues. Germline assignment: CDR1 SGDLS and CDR2 YYNGEE. Trimming stripped 0 bases from V and 2 bases from J, with 11 bases between.

The chain links TRBV7-2 to TRBJ1-2; a possible D gene is TRBD1 (6 bases). The germline V and J ends were trimmed by 4 bases and 3 bases, with 12 bases remaining between them. Germline lookup yields CDR1 SGHTA and CDR2 FQGNSA. The CDR3 covers 14 residues. The CDR3 is CASSSSGGDYGYTF. The DNA of the CDR3 is TGTGCCAGCAGCTCCTCGGGGGGCGACTATGGCTACACCTTC.